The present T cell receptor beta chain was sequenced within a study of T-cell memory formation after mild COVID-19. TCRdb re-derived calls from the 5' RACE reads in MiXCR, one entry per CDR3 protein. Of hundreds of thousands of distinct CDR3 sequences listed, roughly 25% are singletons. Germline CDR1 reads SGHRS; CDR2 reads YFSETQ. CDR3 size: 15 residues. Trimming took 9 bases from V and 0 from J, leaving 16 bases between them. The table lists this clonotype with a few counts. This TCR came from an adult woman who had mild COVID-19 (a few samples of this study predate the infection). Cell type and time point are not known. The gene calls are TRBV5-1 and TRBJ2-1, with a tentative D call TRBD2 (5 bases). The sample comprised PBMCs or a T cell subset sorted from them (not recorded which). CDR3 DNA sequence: TGCGCCACCATGAGCGGAACCCTCTCCTACAATGAGCAGTTCTTC. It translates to CATMSGTLSYNEQFF.